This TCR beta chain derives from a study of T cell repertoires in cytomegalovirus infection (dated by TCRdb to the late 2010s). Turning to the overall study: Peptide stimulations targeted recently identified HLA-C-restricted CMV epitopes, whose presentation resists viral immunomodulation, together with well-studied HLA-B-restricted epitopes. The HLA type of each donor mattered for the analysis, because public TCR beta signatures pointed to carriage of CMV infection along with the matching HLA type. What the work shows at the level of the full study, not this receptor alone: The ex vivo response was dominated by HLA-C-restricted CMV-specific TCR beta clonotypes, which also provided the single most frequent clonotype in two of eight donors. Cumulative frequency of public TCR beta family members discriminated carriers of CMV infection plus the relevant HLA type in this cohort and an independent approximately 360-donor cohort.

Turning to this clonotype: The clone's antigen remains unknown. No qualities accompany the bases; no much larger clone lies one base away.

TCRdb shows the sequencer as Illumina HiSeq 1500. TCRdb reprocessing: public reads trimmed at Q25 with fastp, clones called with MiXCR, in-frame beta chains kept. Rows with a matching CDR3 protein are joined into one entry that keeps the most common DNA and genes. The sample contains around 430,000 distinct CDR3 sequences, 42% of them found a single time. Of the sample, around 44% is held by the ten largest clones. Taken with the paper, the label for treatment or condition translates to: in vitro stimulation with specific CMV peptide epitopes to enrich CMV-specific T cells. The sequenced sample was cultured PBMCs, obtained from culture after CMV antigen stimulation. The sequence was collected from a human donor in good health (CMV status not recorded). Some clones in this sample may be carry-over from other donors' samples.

The DNA is as follows: TGTGCCAGCAGTAGGGACAGGACTCGTACAGATACGCAGTATTTT. Its protein reads: CASSRDRTRTDTQYF. The receptor chain draws on TRBV12-3 or TRBV12-4 and TRBJ2-3, with TRBD1 matching 8 junction bases. Compared with germline, V lacks 5 bases and J lacks 3 bases; bases without a gene match: 7. The CDR3 goes from the cysteine to the phenylalanine over 15 residues. The retained sequence is limited to the CDR3, 45 bases, with the frame set at the first base.